This T cell receptor beta chain was sequenced during a study of cytomegalovirus exposure and HLA in healthy donors. The CDR3 contains 11 residues. The germline CDR1 and CDR2 sequences are MNHNY and SVGAGI (reference sequence). V was pared by 6 bases and J by 9 bases, with 9 bases between. PCR involved 60 Vbeta and 13 Jbeta primers. Using immunoSEQ multiplex PCR, the repertoire was profiled, and TCRdb retains in-frame clones only, with some absent. The sample carries around 120,000 clones, 60% to 80% recorded once. The receptor was derived from a man over 45 in good health and CMV-seropositive. The V gene is TRBV6-6, the J gene TRBJ1-5, with D maybe TRBD1 (5 bases). Sequencing was done on a sample of PBMCs. CDR3: CASSPQGPQHF. The DNA of the CDR3 is TGTGCCAGCAGCCCTCAGGGGCCCCAGCATTTT.